This T cell receptor beta chain appears in the sequencing data of a study of shared clonotypes between healthy human individuals. Overall study findings and caveats: The represented genetic and exposure-history diversity was limited by the small number of donors.

Data came from immunoSEQ multiplex PCR; TCRdb stores just in-frame clones and leaves some out. The sample has roughly 450,000 clones, more than 65% seen once; the top ten hold around 13%. There are 12 residues in the CDR3. Germline V gene sequence: CDR1 SGDLS, CDR2 YYNGEE. Trimming removed 7 bases at V and 7 bases at J, with 14 bases between. A note on this clone: Its matching antigen is unknown.

Sequencing was done on a sample of PBMCs. This TCR was recovered from a middle-aged woman in good health. Some clones in this sample may be carry-over from other donors' samples. The rearrangement links TRBV9 to TRBJ1-1; D may be TRBD1 (5 bases). The CDR3 loop is CASGATGGEAFF. CDR3 nucleotides: TGTGCCAGCGGGGCCACGGGGGGTGAAGCTTTCTTT.